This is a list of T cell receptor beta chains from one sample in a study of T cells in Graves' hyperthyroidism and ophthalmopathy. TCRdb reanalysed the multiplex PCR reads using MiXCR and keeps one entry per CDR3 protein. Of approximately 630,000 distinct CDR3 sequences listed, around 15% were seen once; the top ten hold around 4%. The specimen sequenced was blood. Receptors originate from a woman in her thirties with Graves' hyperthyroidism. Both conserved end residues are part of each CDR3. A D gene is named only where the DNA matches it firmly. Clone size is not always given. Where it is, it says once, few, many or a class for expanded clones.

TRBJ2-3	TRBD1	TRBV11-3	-	CASSLLPNRGRTDTQYF	TGTGCCAGCAGCTTGCTCCCTAACAGGGGTAGGACAGATACGCAGTATTTT
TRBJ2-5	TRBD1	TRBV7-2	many	CASSDGDRGETQYF	TGTGCCAGCTCCGACGGGGACAGGGGAGAGACCCAGTACTTC
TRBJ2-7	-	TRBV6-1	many	CASMSHPYEQYF	TGTGCCAGCATGAGTCACCCTTACGAGCAGTACTTC
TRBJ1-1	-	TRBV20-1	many	CSARVGQTNTEAFF	TGCAGTGCTAGGGTCGGACAGACGAACACTGAAGCTTTCTTT
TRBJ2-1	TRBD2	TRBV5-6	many	CASSLGVAGPNNEQFF	TGTGCCAGCAGCTTGGGGGTAGCGGGTCCAAACAATGAGCAGTTCTTC
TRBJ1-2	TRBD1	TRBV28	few	CASNPFRDRAYYGYTF	TGTGCCAGCAACCCCTTCCGGGACAGGGCGTACTATGGCTACACCTTC
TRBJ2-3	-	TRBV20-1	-	CSARGPGAGAVDTQYF	TGCAGTGCTAGAGGCCCAGGGGCGGGAGCGGTAGATACGCAGTATTTT
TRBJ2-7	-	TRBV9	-	CASSVDPKPTYEQHF	TGTGCCAGCAGCGTAGACCCAAAACCTACCTACGAGCAGCACTTC
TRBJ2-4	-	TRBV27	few	CASSLSGSLAKNIQYF	TGTGCCAGCAGTTTATCGGGCAGTCTAGCCAAAAACATTCAGTACTTC
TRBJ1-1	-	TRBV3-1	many	CASSQDGVGTEAFF	TGTGCCAGCAGCCAAGATGGGGTAGGAACTGAAGCTTTCTTT